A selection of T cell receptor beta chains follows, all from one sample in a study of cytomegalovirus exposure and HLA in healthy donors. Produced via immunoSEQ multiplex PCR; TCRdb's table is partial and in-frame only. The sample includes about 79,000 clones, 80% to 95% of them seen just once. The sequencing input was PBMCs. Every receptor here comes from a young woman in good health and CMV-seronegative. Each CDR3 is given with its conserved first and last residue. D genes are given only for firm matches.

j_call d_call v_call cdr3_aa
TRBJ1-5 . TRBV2 CASSEESGYQPQHF
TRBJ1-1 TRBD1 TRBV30 CAWSAQGGTEAFF
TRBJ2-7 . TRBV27 CASRDLETSKVEQYF
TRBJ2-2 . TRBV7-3 CASSADRSGELFF
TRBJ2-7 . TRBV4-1 CASSHQLVGEQYF
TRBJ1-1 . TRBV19 CASSKAGNTEAFF
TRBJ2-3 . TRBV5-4 CASSKGLQSTDTQYF
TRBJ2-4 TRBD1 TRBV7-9 CASSQGQGMIGAKNIQYF
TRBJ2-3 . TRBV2 CASRHRETSTDTQYF
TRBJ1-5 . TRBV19 CASNSGVVGSNQPQHF
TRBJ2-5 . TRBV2 CASSLRQNPSETQYF
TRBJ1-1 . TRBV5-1 CASSLDFLEAFF
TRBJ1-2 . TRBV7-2 CASSPPDSGFGYTF
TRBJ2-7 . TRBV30 CAWNRGAPYEQYF
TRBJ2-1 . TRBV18 CASRPGTQRDNEQFF
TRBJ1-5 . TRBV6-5 CASRYEWRPNQPQHF
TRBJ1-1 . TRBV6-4 CASSEEGAARGMNTEAFF
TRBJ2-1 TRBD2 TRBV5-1 CASSQSGRASNEQFF
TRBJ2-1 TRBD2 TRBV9 CASSAAGGPNNEQFF
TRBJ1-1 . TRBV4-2 CASSQERRENTEAFF
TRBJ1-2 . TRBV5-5 CASSSDYGYTF
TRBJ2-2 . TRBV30 CAWSWVSGNTGELFF
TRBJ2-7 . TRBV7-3 CASSLTPTSIAEQYF
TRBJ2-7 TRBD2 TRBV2 CASSEDLAGLTYEQYF
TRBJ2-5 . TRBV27 CASSLSLGVEETQYF